This T cell receptor (beta chain) was retrieved from a study of T cells after yellow fever vaccination. On the study more broadly: Fractions with few cells were prepared using SMART-Seq v4 Ultra Low Input.

From the 5' RACE reads, TCRdb called clonotypes with MiXCR, one entry per CDR3 protein. Of some 220,000 distinct CDR3 sequences in the sample, under 3.5% were seen once. CDR3 size: 14 residues. Germline CDR1 and CDR2: SGHRS and YFSETQ. V was cut by 2 bases and J by 5 bases, with 13 bases left in between. The gene calls are TRBV5-1 and TRBJ1-1; TRBD1 is a possible D gene (6 bases). Material: CD4+ T cells sorted from PBMCs, obtained 10 days after the yellow fever booster vaccination. The TCR was taken from a man aged 18 to 29 who received the YFV17D yellow fever vaccine. CDR3 region: CASSFTGRETEAFF. In DNA, the CDR3 is TGCGCCAGCAGCTTTACAGGGCGGGAAACTGAAGCTTTCTTT.